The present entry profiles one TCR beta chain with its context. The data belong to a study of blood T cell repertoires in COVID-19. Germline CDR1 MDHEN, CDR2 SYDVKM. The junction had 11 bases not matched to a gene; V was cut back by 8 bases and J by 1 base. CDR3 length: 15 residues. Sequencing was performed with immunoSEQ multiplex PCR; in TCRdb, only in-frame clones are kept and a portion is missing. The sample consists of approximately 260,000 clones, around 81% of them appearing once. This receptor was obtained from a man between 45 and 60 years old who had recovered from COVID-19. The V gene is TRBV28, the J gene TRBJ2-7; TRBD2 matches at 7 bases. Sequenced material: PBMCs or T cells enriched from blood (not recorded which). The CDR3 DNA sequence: TGTGCCAGCTCGTCCGCGGGGGTTCAATCCTACGAGCAGTACTTC. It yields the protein CASSSAGVQSYEQYF.